The source of this T cell receptor beta chain is a study of blood T cell repertoires in COVID-19. V was clipped by 5 bases and J by 0 bases; unmatched bases: 7. Germline V lookup: CDR1 SEHNR, CDR2 FQNEAQ (reference sequence). The CDR3 runs to 17 residues. Original analysis: Nucleated cell counts were estimated from reference gene primer amplification. Generated by immunoSEQ multiplex PCR, the TCRdb table keeps only in-frame clones and is missing some. The V and J calls and the clone size are those of that table, but D and trimming were determined from the DNA. The data hold some 110,000 clones, with approximately 90% observed a single time.

Material for sequencing was peripheral blood. J is TRBJ1-6 and V is TRBV7-9, with 7 positions matching TRBD1. This receptor was obtained from a human donor in a cohort sampled during active COVID-19. The CDR3 DNA reads as TGTGCCAGCAGCCAGGACAGGCCCAGCTCCTATAATTCACCCCTCCACTTT. It specifies CASSQDRPSSYNSPLHF.